A single sample is the source of the 27 T cell receptor beta chains below, sequenced in a study of T cells in Graves' hyperthyroidism and ophthalmopathy. Regions amplified from RNA transcripts were the TCR beta CDR3 regions. Initially, a first-round RT-PCR of the TCR CDR3 employed the HTBI primer set. TCRdb itself ran the multiplex PCR reads through MiXCR, one entry per CDR3 protein. The table includes 500,000 to 750,000 distinct CDR3 sequences, around 46% detected once. The specimen sequenced was peripheral blood or thyroid tissue (not recorded which). These receptors were obtained from a woman aged 18 to 35 with Graves' hyperthyroidism.

The chain employs TRBV18 and TRBJ1-2; TRBD1 is a possible D gene (6 bases). V dropped 3 bases and J dropped 2 bases, with 16 bases sitting between them. This CDR3 contains 16 residues. Germline lookup yields CDR1 KGHSH and CDR2 LQKENI. The CDR3 loop reads CASSPEGGGGNYGYTF. CDR3 coding DNA: TGTGCCAGCTCACCCGAGGGAGGAGGGGGAAACTATGGCTACACCTTC. Full variable domain (rest looked up from reference TRBV18 and TRBJ1-2): NAGVMQNPRHLVRRRGQEARLRCSPMKGHSHVYWYRQLPEEGLKFMVYLQKENIIDESGMPKERFSAEFPKEGPSILRIQQVVRGDSAAYFCASSPEGGGGNYGYTFGSGTRLTVV.

V is TRBV20-1 and J is TRBJ1-1, with D perhaps TRBD1 (5 bases). Trimming stripped 6 bases from V and 5 bases from J, with 19 bases between. Germline V gene sequence: CDR1 DFQATT, CDR2 SNEGSKA (reference sequence). The CDR3 runs 14 residues. The CDR3 region is CSARSPGMGTEAFF. In DNA, the CDR3 is TGCAGTGCACGGTCCCCAGGGATGGGTACTGAAGCTTTCTTT.

This clonotype was detected only a few times. This chain joins TRBV20-1 and TRBJ2-7; D is ambiguous. The CDR3 totals 12 residues. Germline lookup yields CDR1 DFQATT and CDR2 SNEGSKA (reference sequence). Trimming cost V 4 bases and J 1 base, with 8 bases left between them. Here the CDR3 reads CSAKGISYEQYF. As DNA, the CDR3 is TGCAGTGCTAAAGGGATTTCCTACGAGCAGTACTTC.

The chain is built from TRBV2 and TRBJ1-2, with TRBD1 matching over 9 bases. V was clipped by 6 bases and J by 7 bases; unmatched bases: 9. CDR3 length: 14 residues. Germline-derived CDR1 and CDR2 are SNHLY and FYNNEI. CDR3 DNA: TGTGCCAGCAGACCCGGGACAGGGTTGCTTGGCTACACCTTC. This gives the protein CASRPGTGLLGYTF.

In this sample, this clonotype turned up many times. V gene TRBV20-1 combines with J gene TRBJ1-5; D unresolved. Trimming removed 0 bases from V and 11 bases from J, with 11 bases in between. The germline V gene encodes CDR1 DFQATT and CDR2 SNEGSKA (reference sequence). This CDR3 is built from 12 residues. CDR3: CSARDPLLAQHF. The CDR3 DNA reads TGCAGTGCTAGAGATCCCCTACTCGCCCAGCATTTT.

This clonotype was observed a handful of times. The chain carries TRBV10-1 and TRBJ1-5; TRBD1 might be the D (5 bases). The CDR3 runs 13 residues. Trimming stripped 4 bases from V and 6 bases from J, with 10 bases between. Germline-derived CDR1 and CDR2 are WNHNN and SYGVQD (reference sequence). CDR3 in amino acids: CASSGGGTQPQHF. CDR3 nucleotide sequence: TGCGCCAGCAGTGGGGGGGGAACTCAGCCCCAGCATTTT.

This clonotype was recorded at least ten times. CDR3 in amino acids: CSVEDRGTYEQYF. In DNA form, the CDR3 reads TGCAGCGTTGAGGACAGGGGGACCTACGAGCAGTACTTC. The chain is built from TRBV29-1 and TRBJ2-7; TRBD1 matches 10 bases. The CDR3 loop spans 13 amino acids. The trim removed 3 bases at V and 2 bases at J, leaving 1 base unmatched. Germline lookup yields CDR1 SQVTM and CDR2 ANQGSEA.

The chain recombines TRBV25-1 with TRBJ1-5; a possible D gene is TRBD1 (5 bases). CDR3 length equals 14 residues. Germline V gene sequence: CDR1 MGHDK, CDR2 SYGVNS. V was cut by 7 bases and J by 7 bases, with 17 bases left in between. The DNA for the CDR3 is TGTGCCAGCATGGGCGGGGGAGGTGGACAGCCCCAGCATTTT. Translated, it gives CASMGGGGGQPQHF. Drawing the rest from reference TRBV25-1 and TRBJ1-5, the complete variable domain is EADIYQTPRYLVIGTGKKITLECSQTMGHDKMYWYQQDPGMELHLIHYSYGVNSTEKGDLSSESTVSRIRTEHFPLTLESARPSHTSQYLCASMGGGGGQPQHFGDGTRLSIL.

This clonotype was picked up many times. This chain's CDR3 is CASSRRTYGYTF. The CDR3 DNA follows: TGTGCCAGCAGTCGCCGGACCTATGGCTACACCTTC. The chain is built from TRBV6-1 and TRBJ1-2; D is unresolved. This CDR3 has 12 residues. Germline-derived CDR1 and CDR2 are MNHNS and SASEGT. Trimming shortened V by 5 bases and J by 4 bases, and 8 bases separated the two germline ends.

This clonotype was recorded only once. An end of the junction does not agree with germline; a read error may underlie this. V and J are TRBV7-6 and TRBJ2-1, with 11 positions matching TRBD2. This CDR3 is 15 amino acids long. Germline CDR1 is SGHVS and CDR2 is FNYEAQ. The CDR3 bases are TGTGCCAGCAGTTTAGGGGGACTAGCGGTCAATGAGCAGTTCTTC. It yields the protein CASSLGGLAVNEQFF.

The chain recombines TRBV5-1 with TRBJ2-1, with TRBD2 as a possible D gene (5 bases). V was pared by 3 bases and J by 10 bases, with 8 bases between. Germline V gene data show CDR1 as SGHRS and CDR2 as YFSETQ. The length of the CDR3 is 11 residues. CDR3 amino acids: CASSSGKEQFF. The CDR3 DNA follows: TGCGCCAGCAGCTCCGGGAAGGAGCAGTTCTTC.

The chain has TRBV19 and TRBJ2-5; 11 bases are shared with TRBD2. The CDR3 contains 15 residues. V was clipped by 7 bases and J by 11 bases; unmatched bases: 15. From germline, CDR1 is LNHDA and CDR2 SQIVND (reference sequence). CDR3: CASTTTSGATDTQYF. The CDR3 bases are TGTGCCAGTACAACGACTAGCGGGGCCACAGATACGCAGTACTTC.

The V call is TRBV20-1, the J call TRBJ2-1, with D possibly matching TRBD2 (6 bases). The length of the CDR3 is 13 residues. CDR1 is DFQATT, CDR2 SNEGSKA, per germline (reference sequence). V was cut by 4 bases and J by 5 bases, with 12 bases left in between. The CDR3: CSATGDLNNEQFF. The CDR3 DNA sequence: TGCAGTGCTACCGGGGACTTGAACAATGAGCAGTTCTTC.

This clonotype came up once. The rearrangement links TRBV9 to TRBJ2-2; the match to TRBD2 covers 10 bases. The CDR3 has 14 residues. Germline V CDR1 and CDR2: SGDLS, YYNGEE. V shed 1 base, J shed 8 bases, and the junction held 2 bases outside the gene matches. The CDR3 DNA reads TGTGCCAGCAGCGTATTAGCGGGAGGTGGGGAGCTGTTTTTT. Encoded protein: CASSVLAGGGELFF. Based on the CDR3 plus reference TRBV9 and TRBJ2-2, the full variable domain is DSGVTQTPKHLITATGQRVTLRCSPRSGDLSVYWYQQSLDQGLQFLIQYYNGEERAKGNILERFSAQQFPDLHSELNLSSLELGDSALYFCASSVLAGGGELFFGEGSRLTVL.

The chain employs TRBV2 and TRBJ2-5; D is possibly TRBD2 (5 bases). The germline V gene encodes CDR1 SNHLY and CDR2 FYNNEI. The CDR3 totals 13 residues. The ends were cut back, 6 bases at V and 5 bases at J, with 13 bases in the middle. Here the CDR3 DNA reads TGTGCCAGCAGCACCGGGGATAGTGAGACCCAGTACTTC. Its translation is CASSTGDSETQYF.

V and J are TRBV5-1 and TRBJ1-2, with D tentatively TRBD1 (5 bases). The V end lost 4 bases, the J end lost 5 bases, and 15 bases lay between the germline ends. CDR3 length: 14 amino acids. Germline values: CDR1 SGHRS, CDR2 YFSETQ. The CDR3 protein is CASSPLGQTYGYTF. The CDR3 DNA reads as TGCGCCAGCAGCCCGTTGGGGCAGACTTATGGCTACACCTTC.

To note about this clonotype: It may be a read error: a sequence one base away is much more abundant. The CDR3 loop reads CASSREPGYGYTF. CDR3 nucleotide sequence: TGTGCCAGCAGCCGAGAACCGGGGTATGGCTACACCTTC. The V call is TRBV2, the J call TRBJ1-2, with D hard to call. This CDR3 comprises 13 residues. Germline CDR1 and CDR2: SNHLY and FYNNEI. V was trimmed by 6 bases and J by 5 bases, leaving 13 bases between them.

This clonotype was observed many times. This chain connects TRBV11-2 to TRBJ2-7; D is possibly TRBD1 (5 bases). This CDR3 is built from 15 residues. Looked up from germline, CDR1 is SGHAT and CDR2 is FQNNGV. V dropped 5 bases and J dropped 1 base, with 15 bases sitting between them. The CDR3 DNA reads TGTGCCAGCAGCCGCCACAGGTGGGGATCCTACGAGCAGTACTTC. Translated, it gives CASSRHRWGSYEQYF.

The rearrangement uses TRBV4-1 and TRBJ1-2, with no clear D. Deletions cut 3 bases from V and 2 bases from J, with 19 bases between. The germline V gene has CDR1 MGHRA and CDR2 YSYEKL. The CDR3 totals 17 residues. DNA for the CDR3: TGCGCCAGCAGCCAGTCGGGCGTTTATGGACGGAACTATGGCTACACCTTC. Translation: CASSQSGVYGRNYGYTF.

This chain links TRBV6-6 with TRBJ1-3, with 7 bases matching TRBD1. The CDR3 consists of 15 residues. With V trimmed by 2 bases and J by 4 bases, 5 bases remained unmatched. CDR1 MNHNY and CDR2 SVGAGI come from the germline V gene (reference sequence). CDR3 sequence (DNA): TGTGCCAGCAGTTACGACAGGGATCTCGGAAACACCATATATTTT. This sequence encodes CASSYDRDLGNTIYF.

V usage is TRBV7-8 and J usage is TRBJ2-7; 9 positions agree with TRBD1. Germline CDR1 is SGHVS and CDR2 is FQNEAQ. Trimming removed 5 bases from V and 7 bases from J; junction bases left unmatched: 12. This CDR3 has 15 residues. The CDR3 DNA is TGTGCCAGCAGCCCCCACCCGGGACAGGGATGGGAGCAGTACTTC. It translates to CASSPHPGQGWEQYF. The full variable domain, in which reference TRBV7-8 and TRBJ2-7 provide the parts outside the CDR3, is GAGVSQSPRYKVAKRGQDVALRCDPISGHVSLFWYQQALGQGPEFLTYFQNEAQLDKSGLPSDRFFAERPEGSVSTLKIQRTQQEDSAVYLCASSPHPGQGWEQYFGPGTRLTVT.

The chain links TRBV2 to TRBJ1-2; possibly TRBD1 for D (5 bases). The ends were cut back, 4 bases at V and 6 bases at J, with 21 bases in the middle. Germline assignment: CDR1 SNHLY and CDR2 FYNNEI. The CDR3 is 16 amino acids. The CDR3 reads CASSAVRAAIGDGYTF. The CDR3 DNA reads as TGTGCCAGCAGTGCAGTCAGGGCGGCAATAGGCGATGGCTACACCTTC.

J is TRBJ1-4 and V is TRBV5-5, with 9 positions matching TRBD1. With 4 bases clipped from V and 8 bases from J, the junction kept 15 bases outside the gene matches. The germline V gene has CDR1 SGHKS and CDR2 YYEKEE (reference sequence). CDR3 length equals 17 residues. The CDR3, as DNA: TGTGCCAGCAGCCATCGAGGGGAGGGACAGGGAGGCGAAAAACTGTTTTTT. It encodes CASSHRGEGQGGEKLFF.

On this clonotype itself: A much larger clone is a single base away; this may be a read error. The final CDR3 position lacks the conserved phenylalanine or tryptophan, pointing to a likely read error. The chain uses TRBV2 and TRBJ1-5, with TRBD1 as a possible D gene (5 bases). Looked up from germline, CDR1 is SNHLY and CDR2 is FYNNEI. V shed 5 bases and J shed 0 bases, with 11 bases lying between them. This CDR3 has 15 amino acids. The CDR3 region has the DNA TGTGCCAGCAGTTATAGGGGCACTAGCAATCAGCCCCAGCATCTT. Translated: CASSYRGTSNQPQHL.

The chain joins TRBV5-1 to TRBJ2-2; TRBD2 matches 8 bases. This CDR3 spans 17 amino acids. Germline V gene data show CDR1 as SGHRS and CDR2 as YFSETQ. V lost 2 bases, J lost 5 bases, and 11 bases stayed unmatched. The chain's CDR3 is CASSLDGAGVGTGELFF. The CDR3 DNA reads TGCGCCAGCAGCTTAGATGGAGCGGGAGTAGGAACCGGGGAGCTGTTTTTT.

The chain joins TRBV7-8 to TRBJ1-2, with D perhaps TRBD1 (5 bases). Germline values: CDR1 SGHVS, CDR2 FQNEAQ. V lost 6 bases and J lost 7, with 15 bases in between. There are 13 residues in the CDR3. The CDR3 spells CASSDLGRRGYTF. The CDR3 DNA sequence: TGTGCCAGCAGTGACCTGGGGCGGCGTGGCTACACCTTC.

V and J are TRBV7-2 and TRBJ2-7; 11 nucleotides match TRBD2. The J call may be incorrect, as the DNA end agrees better with TRBJ2-1. The CDR3 spans 15 residues. CDR1 is SGHTA and CDR2 is FQGNSA in the germline V gene. CDR3 DNA: TGTGCCAGCGGCATCGTGGCTAGCGGGAGGAATGAGCAGTTCTTC. The encoded protein is CASGIVASGRNEQFF.